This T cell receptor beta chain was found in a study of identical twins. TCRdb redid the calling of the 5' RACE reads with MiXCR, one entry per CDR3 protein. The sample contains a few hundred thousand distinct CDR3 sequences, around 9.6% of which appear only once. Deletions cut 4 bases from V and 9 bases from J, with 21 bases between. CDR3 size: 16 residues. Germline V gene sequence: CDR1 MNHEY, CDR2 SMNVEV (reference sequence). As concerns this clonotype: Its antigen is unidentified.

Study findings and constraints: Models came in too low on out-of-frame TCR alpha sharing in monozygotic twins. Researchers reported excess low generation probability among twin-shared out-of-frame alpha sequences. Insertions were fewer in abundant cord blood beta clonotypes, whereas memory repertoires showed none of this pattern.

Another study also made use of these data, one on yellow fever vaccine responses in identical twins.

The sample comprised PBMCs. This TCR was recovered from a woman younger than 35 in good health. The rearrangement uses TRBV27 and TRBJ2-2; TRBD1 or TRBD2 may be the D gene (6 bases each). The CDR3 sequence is CASSSWVGRGARELFF. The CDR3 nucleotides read TGTGCCAGCAGTTCATGGGTTGGAAGGGGGGCCCGGGAGCTGTTTTTT.